This T cell receptor (beta chain) was documented in a study of Ad26.COV2.S vaccination and SARS-CoV-2 variants. Clones were sequenced by immunoSEQ multiplex PCR, and TCRdb holds only the in-frame ones, with some missing. Among about 100,000 clones listed, 80% were seen once. Trimming took 2 bases from V and 0 from J, leaving 2 bases between them. Germline loops: CDR1 SGHTA, CDR2 FQGNSA. The CDR3 has 13 residues. The chain uses TRBV7-2 and TRBJ1-5; D gene uncertain. The clonotype was recovered from a human donor who had recovered from COVID-19. Sequenced here: peripheral blood, sampled after recovery from COVID-19. The CDR3 reads CASSLNSNQPQHF. In DNA, the CDR3 is TGTGCCAGCAGCTTAAATAGCAATCAGCCCCAGCATTTT.